The clone carrying this TCR beta chain was observed many times. The antigen is undetermined. This record comes from a study of neurological immune-mediated disorders. Study outcomes and limitations: Across subjects, expanded clones had no CDR3 amino acid sequences in common, pointing to private repertoires in all groups. When repertoires were grouped phylogenetically, those of 18 of 34 multiple sclerosis patients fell into one related-CDR3 cluster, a possible signature.

TCRdb reanalysed the 5' RACE reads using MiXCR and keeps one entry per CDR3 protein. The sample yields tens of thousands of distinct CDR3 sequences, over 3.5% seen once. CDR3 length: 14 amino acids. Germline V gene sequence: CDR1 DFQATT, CDR2 SNEGSKA (reference sequence). The V end lost 0 bases, the J end lost 6 bases, and 14 bases lay between the germline ends. The sorted libraries were made from approximately 950,000 CD4+ or CD8+ T cells. The TCR originated in a woman in her thirties or forties with multiple sclerosis. The chain joins TRBV20-1 to TRBJ1-2; D gene uncertain. The source material was CD4+ T cells from blood. The CDR3 DNA follows: TGCAGTGCTAGAGACCCCGCAGGATCGGATGGCTACACCTTC. Amino acid sequence: CSARDPAGSDGYTF.